The 25 T cell receptor beta chains given below trace back to one sample, sequenced in a study of T cells in Graves' hyperthyroidism and ophthalmopathy. RNA transcripts gave rise to amplified TCR beta CDR3 regions. First-round RT-PCR of the TCR CDR3 relied on the HTBI primer set. In TCRdb, the multiplex PCR reads were re-called with MiXCR into one record per CDR3 protein. The sample includes around 200,000 distinct CDR3 sequences, 15% to 20% of them seen just once. The sequencing input was blood. The receptors were gathered from a middle-aged man with Graves' hyperthyroidism.

Many counts were recorded for this clonotype. This chain links TRBV7-2 with TRBJ2-7, with 7 bases fitting TRBD1. The ends lost 2 bases at V and 3 bases at J; junction bases unmatched: 4. The germline CDR1 and CDR2 sequences are SGHTA and FQGNSA. The length of the CDR3 is 14 residues. Here the CDR3 DNA reads TGTGCCAGCAGCTTATGGGCAGGGGGCTACGAGCAGTACTTC. It is translated as CASSLWAGGYEQYF.

The CDR3 DNA follows: TGTGCCAGTATTTCGACGGTGAACACTGAAGCTTTCTTT. Its translation is CASISTVNTEAFF. This sequence joins TRBV19 and TRBJ1-1; D is ambiguous. Germline assignment: CDR1 LNHDA and CDR2 SQIVND (reference sequence). The CDR3 spans 13 residues. With 7 bases removed from V and 0 bases from J, the gap between germline ends came to 9 bases.

This clonotype was observed at least ten times. The chain combines TRBV18 with TRBJ2-7, with D possibly being TRBD1 (5 bases). With 0 bases removed from V and 1 base from J, the gap between germline ends came to 7 bases. Germline CDR1 is KGHSH and CDR2 is LQKENI. The CDR3 runs 14 residues. The CDR3 DNA follows: TGTGCCAGCTCACCACCGCAGGGATCCTACGAGCAGTACTTC. Residues: CASSPPQGSYEQYF. Variable domain in full (rest from reference TRBV18 and TRBJ2-7): NAGVMQNPRHLVRRRGQEARLRCSPMKGHSHVYWYRQLPEEGLKFMVYLQKENIIDESGMPKERFSAEFPKEGPSILRIQQVVRGDSAAYFCASSPPQGSYEQYFGPGTRLTVT.

This clonotype was detected once. The chain employs TRBV5-1 and TRBJ2-1; 10 bases match TRBD2. The V gene end was trimmed by 1 base and the J gene end by 4 bases; junction bases not matched to a gene: 11. This CDR3 region has 18 residues. CDR1 is SGHRS, CDR2 YFSETQ, per germline. The chain's CDR3 is CASSLSSSGSGTYNEQFF. The CDR3 bases are TGCGCCAGCAGCTTGTCGTCTAGCGGGAGCGGTACGTACAATGAGCAGTTCTTC.

Ten or more counts support this clonotype. The chain recombines TRBV7-9 with TRBJ2-3, with a tentative D call TRBD1 (6 bases). Trimming removed 5 bases from V and 6 bases from J, with 15 bases in between. This CDR3 comprises 14 residues. From germline, CDR1 is SEHNR and CDR2 FQNEAQ (reference sequence). The CDR3 DNA reads TGTGCCAGCAGCACCGACAGGAGCTGGGATACGCAGTATTTT. Its translation: CASSTDRSWDTQYF.

The J gene is TRBJ2-5, the V gene TRBV7-2; 7 nucleotides agree with TRBD1. The germline V gene has CDR1 SGHTA and CDR2 FQGNSA. This CDR3 spans 16 amino acids. V dropped 4 bases and J dropped 2; count of bases not matched to a gene: 10. CDR3 sequence (DNA): TGTGCCAGCAGCTCCACCCTGGTGGACAGGCAAGAGACCCAGTACTTC. It is translated as CASSSTLVDRQETQYF.

This clonotype was observed at least ten times. The chain uses TRBV6-6 and TRBJ2-1, with 7 bases lining up with TRBD2. Trimming removed 2 bases from V and 9 bases from J; junction bases left unmatched: 4. The germline V gene has CDR1 MNHNY and CDR2 SVGAGI (reference sequence). The CDR3 consists of 13 residues. The CDR3 DNA is TGTGCCAGCAGTTACAACCGACTAGCTGAGCAGTTCTTC. It codes for CASSYNRLAEQFF.

This clonotype was found many times. The chain combines TRBV12-3 or TRBV12-4 with TRBJ2-1, with 9 positions matching TRBD1. This CDR3 region has 14 residues. J was trimmed by 5 bases and V by 9 bases; bases with no gene match: 8. The CDR3 region is CASTWGQGNNEQFF. The CDR3 DNA is TGTGCCAGTACGTGGGGACAGGGTAACAATGAGCAGTTCTTC.

This clonotype was found a few times. This chain uses TRBV27 with TRBJ1-2; the match to TRBD1 covers 7 bases. CDR1 and CDR2 from the germline V gene are MNHEY and SMNVEV (reference sequence). CDR3 length: 16 amino acids. V dropped 4 bases and J dropped 4; count of bases not matched to a gene: 12. The CDR3 loop is CASSYGTGAGGYGYTF. The CDR3 region has the DNA TGTGCCAGCAGTTATGGAACAGGGGCCGGGGGCTATGGCTACACCTTC.

This clonotype was found many times. V usage is TRBV20-1 and J usage is TRBJ1-1; D is unresolved. V shed 6 bases and J shed 0 bases, with 11 bases lying between them. Germline CDR1 is DFQATT and CDR2 is SNEGSKA (reference sequence). The CDR3 length is 13 residues. The CDR3 DNA sequence: TGCAGTGCCCTTGGGGAGATGAACACTGAAGCTTTCTTT. Translating it yields CSALGEMNTEAFF.

There are many counts of this clonotype. The chain employs TRBV7-8 and TRBJ1-5; D gene uncertain. The CDR3 runs to 14 residues. V lost 1 base and J lost 4, with 8 bases in between. The germline gives CDR1 SGHVS, CDR2 FQNEAQ. CDR3 DNA: TGTGCCAGCAGCTTAGTTAACAAAAATCAGCCCCAGCATTTT. This gives the protein CASSLVNKNQPQHF.

This chain links TRBV2 with TRBJ2-3; 11 bases are shared with TRBD2. This CDR3 is built from 15 residues. V was pared by 5 bases and J by 3 bases, with 4 bases of the junction left unmatched. Germline V CDR1 and CDR2: SNHLY, FYNNEI. Here the CDR3 DNA reads TGTGCCAGCAGTTCCGCTAGCGGGGGGACAGATACGCAGTATTTT. This translates into CASSSASGGTDTQYF.

This clonotype was seen repeatedly, ten times or more. The chain couples TRBV27 to TRBJ1-1, with a tentative D call TRBD1 (5 bases). There are 14 residues in the CDR3. CDR1 is MNHEY, CDR2 SMNVEV, per germline (reference sequence). Trimming shortened V by 2 bases and J by 5 bases, and 12 bases separated the two germline ends. The CDR3 bases are TGTGCCAGCAGTTTACGGGTAGGGGAGACTGAAGCTTTCTTT. It specifies CASSLRVGETEAFF.

This sequence joins TRBV5-1 and TRBJ2-5, with a weak D call TRBD2 (6 bases). CDR3 length: 15 residues. With 4 bases removed from V and 4 bases from J, the gap between germline ends came to 17 bases. Germline CDR1 and CDR2: SGHRS and YFSETQ. In DNA form, the CDR3 reads TGCGCCAGCAGCCTGGTGCGGGGAACACCAGAGACCCAGTACTTC. This gives the protein CASSLVRGTPETQYF.

Many counts were recorded for this clonotype. V and J are TRBV12-3 or TRBV12-4 and TRBJ1-5, with D maybe TRBD1 (5 bases). V lost 3 bases and J lost 7, with 10 bases in between. The CDR3 totals 13 residues. CDR3 nucleotide sequence: TGTGCCAGCAGTTTTGCTTGGGGCCAGCCCCAGCATTTT. Encoded protein: CASSFAWGQPQHF.

This clonotype occurred a few times. The J gene is TRBJ2-2, the V gene TRBV9; D possibly corresponds to TRBD2 (5 bases). This CDR3 is 15 amino acids long. Trimming took off 0 bases at V and 4 bases at J, with 10 bases between the two ends. Germline assignment: CDR1 SGDLS and CDR2 YYNGEE. CDR3 sequence reads: CASSVGGSGTGELFF. CDR3 DNA: TGTGCCAGCAGCGTAGGAGGGTCCGGCACCGGGGAGCTGTTTTTT.

This clonotype was found many times. The chain joins TRBV5-1 to TRBJ2-1; unclear D gene. This CDR3 has 13 residues. Trimming left V 0 bases short and J 5 bases short, with 6 bases between. The germline V gene has CDR1 SGHRS and CDR2 YFSETQ. The CDR3 DNA reads TGCGCCAGCAGCTTGGCCCCTAACAATGAGCAGTTCTTC. This codes for CASSLAPNNEQFF.

This clonotype occurred many times. J is TRBJ2-3 and V is TRBV20-1; TRBD1 agrees at 9 bases. This CDR3 has 14 residues. CDR1 is DFQATT and CDR2 is SNEGSKA in the germline V gene (reference sequence). J was trimmed by 1 base and V by 6 bases; bases with no gene match: 5. Here the CDR3 reads CSATDRGRTDTQYF. CDR3 bases: TGCAGTGCGACGGACAGGGGACGCACAGATACGCAGTATTTT.

The rearrangement links TRBV28 to TRBJ2-7, with D possibly TRBD2 on 6 matching bases. Germline V gene data show CDR1 as MDHEN and CDR2 as SYDVKM. CDR3 length equals 16 residues. Deletions cut 1 base from V and 6 bases from J, with 19 bases between. The CDR3 region has the DNA TGTGCCAGCAGTTTATCGGGGTCGGGGGAGGCGGCCGAGCAGTACTTC. Translating it yields CASSLSGSGEAAEQYF.

This clonotype was recorded many times. DNA of the CDR3: TGTGCCAGCAGTGACCGGACAGGCAGGGGCAATCAGCCCCAGCATTTT. Amino acids: CASSDRTGRGNQPQHF. The chain combines TRBV6-1 with TRBJ1-5; 7 bases align to TRBD1. Looked up from germline, CDR1 is MNHNS and CDR2 is SASEGT. J lost 2 bases, V lost 3 bases, and 7 bases had no gene match. The CDR3 length is 16 residues.

This clonotype has at least ten counts. The chain links TRBV20-1 to TRBJ2-1; a weak D match, TRBD1 (5 bases). Germline values: CDR1 DFQATT, CDR2 SNEGSKA (reference sequence). The CDR3 is made up of 13 amino acids. V lost 3 bases to trimming and J lost 4 bases, with 10 bases between them. CDR3 DNA: TGCAGTGCTAGGAGCAGGGTGTACAATGAGCAGTTCTTC. It encodes CSARSRVYNEQFF.

This clonotype was detected ten times or more. For the CDR3, the DNA is TGTGCCAGCAGCCAAGTCGACAGGGGGTACGAGCAGTACTTC. Its translation is CASSQVDRGYEQYF. The chain is built from TRBV4-2 and TRBJ2-7; TRBD1 matches 9 bases. Germline V CDR1 and CDR2: LGHNA, YNFKEQ. CDR3 length: 14 residues. Trimming took 1 base from V and 4 from J; bases not matched to a gene: 2.

V is TRBV6-2 or TRBV6-3 and J is TRBJ2-3; D is possibly TRBD1 or TRBD2 (5 bases each). V was pared by 5 bases and J by 3 bases, with 15 bases between. Germline CDR1 MNHEY, CDR2 SVGEGT. This CDR3 region has 15 residues. CDR3 in amino acids: CASSARDGRTDTQYF. The CDR3 bases are TGTGCCAGCAGTGCACGGGACGGTCGTACAGATACGCAGTATTTT.

Remarks on this clonotype: The junction and the germline gene differ at one end; a read error may be behind it. The chain has TRBV5-1 and TRBJ1-1; D is perhaps TRBD1 (6 bases). Germline-derived CDR1 and CDR2 are SGHRS and YFSETQ. The CDR3 loop spans 15 amino acids. The CDR3 DNA is TGTGCCAGCAGCTTACCGGGGGCCGGGGACACTGAAGCTTTCTTT. It translates to CASSLPGAGDTEAFF.

The sample holds many counts of this clonotype. CDR3 sequence: CASSLNLATEQFF. The CDR3 DNA reads TGTGCCAGCAGCTTAAACCTCGCGACAGAGCAGTTCTTC. The V call is TRBV7-2, the J call TRBJ2-1; D unclear. V gave up 2 bases and J gave up 10 bases, with 12 bases separating them. The V gene's germline CDR1 is SGHTA and CDR2 FQGNSA. This CDR3 contains 13 residues.